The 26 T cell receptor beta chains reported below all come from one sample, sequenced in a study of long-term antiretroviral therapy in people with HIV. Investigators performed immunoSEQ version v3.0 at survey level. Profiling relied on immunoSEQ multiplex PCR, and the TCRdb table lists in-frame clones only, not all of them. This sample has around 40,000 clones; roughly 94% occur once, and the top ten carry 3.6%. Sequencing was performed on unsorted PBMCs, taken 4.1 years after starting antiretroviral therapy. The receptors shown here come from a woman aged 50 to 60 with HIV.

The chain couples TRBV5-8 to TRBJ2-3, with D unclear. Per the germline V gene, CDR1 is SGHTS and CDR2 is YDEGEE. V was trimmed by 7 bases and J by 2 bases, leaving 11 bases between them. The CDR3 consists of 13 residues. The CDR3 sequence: CASLTLHTDTQYF. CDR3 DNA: TGTGCCAGCCTCACCCTTCACACAGATACGCAGTATTTT.

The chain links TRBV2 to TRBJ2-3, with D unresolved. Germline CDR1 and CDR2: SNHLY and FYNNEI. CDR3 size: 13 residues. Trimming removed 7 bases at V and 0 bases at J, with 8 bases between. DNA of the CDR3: TGTGCCAGCAAGGTGTTAAGCACAGATACGCAGTATTTT. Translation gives CASKVLSTDTQYF.

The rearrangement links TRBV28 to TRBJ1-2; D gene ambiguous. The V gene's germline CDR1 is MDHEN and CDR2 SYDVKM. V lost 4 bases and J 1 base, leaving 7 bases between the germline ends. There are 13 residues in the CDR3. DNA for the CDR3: TGTGCCAGCAGTTCTACAATTAACTATGGCTACACCTTC. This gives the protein CASSSTINYGYTF.

CDR3 nucleotide sequence: TGTGCCAGCAGCTATAGTTCCGCCTCTAGCGGGCTCACAGATACGCAGTATTTT. Amino acids: CASSYSSASSGLTDTQYF. The rearrangement uses TRBV11-3 and TRBJ2-3; TRBD2 matches at 8 bases. Germline loops: CDR1 SGHNT, CDR2 YENEEA. V shed 4 bases, J shed 2 bases, and the junction held 14 bases outside the gene matches. The CDR3 consists of 18 residues.

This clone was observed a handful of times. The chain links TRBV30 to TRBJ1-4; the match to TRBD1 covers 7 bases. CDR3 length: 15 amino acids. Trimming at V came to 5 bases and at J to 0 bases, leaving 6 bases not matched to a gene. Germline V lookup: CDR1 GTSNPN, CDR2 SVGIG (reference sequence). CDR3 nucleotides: TGTGCCTGGGGCAGGGGGAGGTCAACTAATGAAAAACTGTTTTTT. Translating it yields CAWGRGRSTNEKLFF.

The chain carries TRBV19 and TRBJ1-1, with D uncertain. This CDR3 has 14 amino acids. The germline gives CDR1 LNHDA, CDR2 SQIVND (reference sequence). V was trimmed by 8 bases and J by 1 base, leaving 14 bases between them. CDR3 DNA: TGTGCCAGTGGGAACGTCGGGTGGAACACTGAAGCTTTCTTT. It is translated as CASGNVGWNTEAFF.

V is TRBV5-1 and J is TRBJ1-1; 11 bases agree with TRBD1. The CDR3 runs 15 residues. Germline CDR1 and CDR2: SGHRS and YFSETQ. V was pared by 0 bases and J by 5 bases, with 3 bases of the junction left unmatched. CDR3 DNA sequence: TGCGCCAGCAGCTTGGAGGGACAGGGGGGTACTGAAGCTTTCTTT. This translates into CASSLEGQGGTEAFF.

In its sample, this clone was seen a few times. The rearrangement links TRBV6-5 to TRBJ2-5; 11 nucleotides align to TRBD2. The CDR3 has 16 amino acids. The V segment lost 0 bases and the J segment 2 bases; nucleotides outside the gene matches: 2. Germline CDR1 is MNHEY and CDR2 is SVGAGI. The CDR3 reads CASSYSASGGQETQYF. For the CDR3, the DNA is TGTGCCAGCAGTTACTCGGCTAGCGGGGGGCAAGAGACCCAGTACTTC.

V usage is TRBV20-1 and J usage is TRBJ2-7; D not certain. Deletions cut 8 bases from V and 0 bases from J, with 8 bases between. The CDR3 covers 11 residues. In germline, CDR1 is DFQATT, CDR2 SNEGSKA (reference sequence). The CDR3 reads CSIQNSYEQYF. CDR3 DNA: TGCAGTATACAGAACTCCTACGAGCAGTACTTC.

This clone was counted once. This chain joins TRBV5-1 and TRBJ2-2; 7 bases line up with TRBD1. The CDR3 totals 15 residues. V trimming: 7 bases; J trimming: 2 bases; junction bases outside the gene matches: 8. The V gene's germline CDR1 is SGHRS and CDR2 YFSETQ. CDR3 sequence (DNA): TGCGCCAGCGGACCAAGACAGGGCAACACCGGGGAGCTGTTTTTT. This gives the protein CASGPRQGNTGELFF.

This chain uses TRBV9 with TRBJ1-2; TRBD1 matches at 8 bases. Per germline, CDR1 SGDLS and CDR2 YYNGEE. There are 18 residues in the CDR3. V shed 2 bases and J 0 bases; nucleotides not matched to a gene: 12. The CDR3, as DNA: TGTGCCAGCAGCGTGGATAGACAGGGGTTGGAAGCTAACTATGGCTACACCTTC. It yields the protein CASSVDRQGLEANYGYTF.

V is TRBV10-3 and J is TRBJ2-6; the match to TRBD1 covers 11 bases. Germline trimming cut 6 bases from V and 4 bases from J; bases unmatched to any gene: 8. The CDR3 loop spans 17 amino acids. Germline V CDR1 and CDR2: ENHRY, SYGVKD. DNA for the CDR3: TGTGCCATCAGCCCGGGACAGGGGGGGGCAGGGGCCAACGTCCTGACTTTC. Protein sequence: CAISPGQGGAGANVLTF.

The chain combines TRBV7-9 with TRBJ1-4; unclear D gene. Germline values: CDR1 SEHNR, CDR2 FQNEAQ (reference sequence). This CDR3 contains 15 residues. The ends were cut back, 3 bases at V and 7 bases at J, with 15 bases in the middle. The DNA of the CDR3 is TGTGCCAGCAGCTTTCAAGGCAGCATCGGTGAAAAACTGTTTTTT. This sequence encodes CASSFQGSIGEKLFF.

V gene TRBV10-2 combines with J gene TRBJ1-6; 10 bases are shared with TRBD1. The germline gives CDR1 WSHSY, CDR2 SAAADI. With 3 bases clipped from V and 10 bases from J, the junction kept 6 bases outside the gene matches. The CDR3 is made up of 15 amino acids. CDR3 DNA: TGCGCCAGCAGTGATAGGGGACAGGGGCGCTCACCCCTCCACTTT. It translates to CASSDRGQGRSPLHF.

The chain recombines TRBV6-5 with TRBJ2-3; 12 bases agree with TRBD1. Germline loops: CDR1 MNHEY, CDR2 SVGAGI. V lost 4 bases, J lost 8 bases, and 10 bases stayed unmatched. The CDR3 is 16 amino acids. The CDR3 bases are TGTGCCAGCAGTTCCGGACTGGGACAGGGGGCAGGTACGCAGTATTTT. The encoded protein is CASSSGLGQGAGTQYF.

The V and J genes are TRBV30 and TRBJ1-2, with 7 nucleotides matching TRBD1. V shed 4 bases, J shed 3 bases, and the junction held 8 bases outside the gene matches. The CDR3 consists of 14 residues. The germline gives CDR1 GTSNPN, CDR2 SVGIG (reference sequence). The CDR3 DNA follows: TGTGCCTGGACCTTGGGCCAGGGGGACTATGGCTACACCTTC. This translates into CAWTLGQGDYGYTF.

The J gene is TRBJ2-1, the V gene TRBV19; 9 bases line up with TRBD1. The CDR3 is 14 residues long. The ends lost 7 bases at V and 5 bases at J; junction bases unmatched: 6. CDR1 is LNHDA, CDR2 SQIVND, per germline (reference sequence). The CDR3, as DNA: TGTGCCAGTACCCCGGACAGGGGTAACAATGAGCAGTTCTTC. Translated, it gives CASTPDRGNNEQFF.

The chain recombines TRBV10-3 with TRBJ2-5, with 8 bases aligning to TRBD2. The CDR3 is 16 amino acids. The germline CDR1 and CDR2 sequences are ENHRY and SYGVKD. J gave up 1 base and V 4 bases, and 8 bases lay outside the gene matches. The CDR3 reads CAISVGTRGVQETQYF. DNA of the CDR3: TGTGCCATCAGTGTTGGGACTAGGGGGGTCCAAGAGACCCAGTACTTC.

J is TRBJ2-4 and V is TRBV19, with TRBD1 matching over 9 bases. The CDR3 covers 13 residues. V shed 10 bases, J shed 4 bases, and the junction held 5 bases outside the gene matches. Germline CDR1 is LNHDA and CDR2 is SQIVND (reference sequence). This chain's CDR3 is CATSDRGKNIQYF. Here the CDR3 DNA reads TGTGCCACCTCGGACAGGGGAAAAAACATTCAGTACTTC.

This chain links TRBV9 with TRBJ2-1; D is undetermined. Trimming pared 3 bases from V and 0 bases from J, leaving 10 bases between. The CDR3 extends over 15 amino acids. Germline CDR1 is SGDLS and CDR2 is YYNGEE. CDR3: CASSAQISSYNEQFF. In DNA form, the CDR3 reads TGTGCCAGCAGCGCCCAAATTAGCTCCTACAATGAGCAGTTCTTC. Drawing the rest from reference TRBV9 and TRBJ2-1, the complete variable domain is DSGVTQTPKHLITATGQRVTLRCSPRSGDLSVYWYQQSLDQGLQFLIQYYNGEERAKGNILERFSAQQFPDLHSELNLSSLELGDSALYFCASSAQISSYNEQFFGPGTRLTVL.

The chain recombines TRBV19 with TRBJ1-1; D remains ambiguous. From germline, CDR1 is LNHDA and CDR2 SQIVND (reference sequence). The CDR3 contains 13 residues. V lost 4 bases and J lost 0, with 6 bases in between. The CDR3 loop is CASSNRMNTEAFF. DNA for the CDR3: TGTGCCAGTAGTAACCGGATGAACACTGAAGCTTTCTTT.

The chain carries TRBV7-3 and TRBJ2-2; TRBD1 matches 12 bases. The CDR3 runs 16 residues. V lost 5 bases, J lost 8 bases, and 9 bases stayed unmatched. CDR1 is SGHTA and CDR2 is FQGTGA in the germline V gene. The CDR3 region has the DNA TGTGCCAGCAGCCCCGGGACAGGGGGCGGCATTGGGGAGCTGTTTTTT. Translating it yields CASSPGTGGGIGELFF.

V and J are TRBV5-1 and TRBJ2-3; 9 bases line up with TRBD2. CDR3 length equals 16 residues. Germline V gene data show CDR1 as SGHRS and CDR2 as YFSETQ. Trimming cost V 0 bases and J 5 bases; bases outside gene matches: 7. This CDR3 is CASSLGALAGRDTQYF. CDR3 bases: TGCGCCAGCAGCTTGGGGGCTCTAGCGGGGAGAGATACGCAGTATTTT.

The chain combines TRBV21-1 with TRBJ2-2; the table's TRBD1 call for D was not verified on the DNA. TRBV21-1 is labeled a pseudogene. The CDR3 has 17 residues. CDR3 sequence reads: CASSKYARQGSTGELFF. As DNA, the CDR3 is TGTGCCAGCAGCAAATACGCCCGACAGGGGAGCACCGGGGAGCTGTTTTTT.

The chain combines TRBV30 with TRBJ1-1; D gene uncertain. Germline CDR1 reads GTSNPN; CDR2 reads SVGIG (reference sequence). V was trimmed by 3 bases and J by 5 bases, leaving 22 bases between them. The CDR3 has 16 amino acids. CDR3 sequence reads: CAWSLLRRVLRTEAFF. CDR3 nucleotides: TGTGCCTGGAGCCTCTTAAGGAGGGTCTTGAGGACTGAAGCTTTCTTT.

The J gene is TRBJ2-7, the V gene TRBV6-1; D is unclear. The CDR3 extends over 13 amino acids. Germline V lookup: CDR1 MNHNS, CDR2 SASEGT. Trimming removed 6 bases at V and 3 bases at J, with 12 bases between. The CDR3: CASRETQNYEQYF. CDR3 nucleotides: TGTGCCAGCAGGGAGACACAGAACTACGAGCAGTACTTC.